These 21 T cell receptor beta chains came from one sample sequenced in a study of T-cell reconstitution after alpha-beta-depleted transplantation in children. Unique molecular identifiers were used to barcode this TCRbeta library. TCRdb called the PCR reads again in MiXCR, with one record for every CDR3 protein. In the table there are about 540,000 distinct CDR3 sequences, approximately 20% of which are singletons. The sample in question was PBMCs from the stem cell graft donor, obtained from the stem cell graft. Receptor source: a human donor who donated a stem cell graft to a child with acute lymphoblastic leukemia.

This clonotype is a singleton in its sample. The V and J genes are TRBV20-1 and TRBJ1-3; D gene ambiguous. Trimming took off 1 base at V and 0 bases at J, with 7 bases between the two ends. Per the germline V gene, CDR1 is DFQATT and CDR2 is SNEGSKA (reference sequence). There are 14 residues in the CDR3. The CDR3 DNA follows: TGCAGTGCTAGAGGGGCGTCCTCTGGAAACACCATATATTTT. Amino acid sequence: CSARGASSGNTIYF.

The CDR3 DNA sequence: TGTGCCAGCAGGCTATCCGGGACAGGGGGCTCCGAGCAGTACTTC. It specifies CASRLSGTGGSEQYF. This sequence joins TRBV12-3 or TRBV12-4 and TRBJ2-7; 12 bases align to TRBD1. V lost 6 bases, J lost 6 bases, and 9 bases stayed unmatched. The CDR3 runs to 15 residues.

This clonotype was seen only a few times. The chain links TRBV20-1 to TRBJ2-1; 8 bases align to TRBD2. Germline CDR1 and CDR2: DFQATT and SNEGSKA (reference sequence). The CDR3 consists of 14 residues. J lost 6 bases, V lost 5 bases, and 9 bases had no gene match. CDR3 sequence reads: CSAVRTAGGNEQFF. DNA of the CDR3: TGCAGTGCTGTAAGGACTGCGGGGGGCAATGAGCAGTTCTTC.

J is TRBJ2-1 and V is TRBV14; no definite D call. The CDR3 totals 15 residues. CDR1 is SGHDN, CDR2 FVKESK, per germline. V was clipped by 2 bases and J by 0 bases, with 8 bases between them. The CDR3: CASSQSQFSYNEQFF. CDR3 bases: TGTGCCAGCAGCCAAAGCCAGTTCTCCTACAATGAGCAGTTCTTC.

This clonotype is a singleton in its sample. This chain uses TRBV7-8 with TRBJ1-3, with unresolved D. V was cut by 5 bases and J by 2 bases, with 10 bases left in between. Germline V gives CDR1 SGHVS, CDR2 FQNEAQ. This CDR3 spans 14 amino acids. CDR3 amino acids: CASSPFRTGNTIYF. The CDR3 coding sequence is TGTGCCAGCAGCCCCTTCCGGACTGGAAACACCATATATTTT.

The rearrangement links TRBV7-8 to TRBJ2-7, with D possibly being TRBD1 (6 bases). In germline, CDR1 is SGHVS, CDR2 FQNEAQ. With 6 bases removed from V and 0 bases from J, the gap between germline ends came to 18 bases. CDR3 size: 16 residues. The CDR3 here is CASRRDTDGSSYEQYF. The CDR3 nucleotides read TGTGCCAGCAGACGGGACACGGACGGTAGCTCCTACGAGCAGTACTTC.

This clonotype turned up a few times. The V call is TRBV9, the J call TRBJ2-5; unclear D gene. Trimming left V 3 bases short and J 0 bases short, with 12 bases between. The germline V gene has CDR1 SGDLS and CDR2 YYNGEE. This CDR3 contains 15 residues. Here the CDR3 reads CASSAPGVYQETQYF. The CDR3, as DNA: TGTGCCAGCAGCGCCCCTGGGGTCTACCAAGAGACCCAGTACTTC.

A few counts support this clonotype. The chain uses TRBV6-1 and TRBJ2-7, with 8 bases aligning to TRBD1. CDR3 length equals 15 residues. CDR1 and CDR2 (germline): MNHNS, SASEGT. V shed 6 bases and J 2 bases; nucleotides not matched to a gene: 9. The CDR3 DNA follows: TGTGCCAGCAGACTAAAGACAGGGGAGGCCTACGAGCAGTACTTC. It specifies CASRLKTGEAYEQYF.

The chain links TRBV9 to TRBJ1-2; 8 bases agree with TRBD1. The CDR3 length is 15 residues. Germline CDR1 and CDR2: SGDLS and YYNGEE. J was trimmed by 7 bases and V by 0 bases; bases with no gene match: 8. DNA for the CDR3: TGTGCCAGCAGCGTAGGGCGTCAGGGGGCTGGTGGCTACACCTTC. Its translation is CASSVGRQGAGGYTF.

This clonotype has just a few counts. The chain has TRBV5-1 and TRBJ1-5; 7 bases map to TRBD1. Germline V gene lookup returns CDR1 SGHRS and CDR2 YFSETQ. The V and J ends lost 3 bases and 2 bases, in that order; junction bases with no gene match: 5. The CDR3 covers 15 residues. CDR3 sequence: CASSWSTGGNQPQHF. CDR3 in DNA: TGCGCCAGCAGCTGGAGTACAGGGGGCAATCAGCCCCAGCATTTT.

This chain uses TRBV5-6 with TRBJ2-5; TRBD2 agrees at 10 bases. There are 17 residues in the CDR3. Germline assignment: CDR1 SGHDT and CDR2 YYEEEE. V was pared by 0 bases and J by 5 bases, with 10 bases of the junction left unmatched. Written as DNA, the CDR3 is TGTGCCAGCAGCTTGGTATTAGCGGGAGGCGAGGGGGAGACCCAGTACTTC. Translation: CASSLVLAGGEGETQYF.

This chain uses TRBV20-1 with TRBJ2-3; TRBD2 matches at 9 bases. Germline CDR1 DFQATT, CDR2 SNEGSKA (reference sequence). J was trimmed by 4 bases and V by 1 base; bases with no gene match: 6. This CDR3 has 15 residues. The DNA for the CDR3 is TGCAGTGCTAGAGCATTAGCGGGAGTCTCAGATACGCAGTATTTT. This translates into CSARALAGVSDTQYF.

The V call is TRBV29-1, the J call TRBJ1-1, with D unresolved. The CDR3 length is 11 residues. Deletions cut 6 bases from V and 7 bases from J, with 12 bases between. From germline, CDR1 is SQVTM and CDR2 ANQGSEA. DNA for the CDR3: TGCAGCGTACCCCACAGAGATGAAGCTTTCTTT. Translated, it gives CSVPHRDEAFF.

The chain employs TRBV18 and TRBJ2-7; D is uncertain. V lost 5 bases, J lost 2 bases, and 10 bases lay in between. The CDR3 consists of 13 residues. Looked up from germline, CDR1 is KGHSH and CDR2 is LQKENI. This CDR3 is CASSSDDAYEQYF. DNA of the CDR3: TGTGCCAGCTCATCAGACGATGCCTACGAGCAGTACTTC.

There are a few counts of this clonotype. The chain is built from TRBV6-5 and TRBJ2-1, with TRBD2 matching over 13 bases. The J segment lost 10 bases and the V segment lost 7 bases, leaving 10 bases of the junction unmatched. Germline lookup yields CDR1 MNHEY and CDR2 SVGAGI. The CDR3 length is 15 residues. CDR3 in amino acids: CASIRLAGGSREQFF. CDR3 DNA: TGTGCCAGCATTAGACTAGCGGGAGGATCCCGCGAGCAGTTCTTC.

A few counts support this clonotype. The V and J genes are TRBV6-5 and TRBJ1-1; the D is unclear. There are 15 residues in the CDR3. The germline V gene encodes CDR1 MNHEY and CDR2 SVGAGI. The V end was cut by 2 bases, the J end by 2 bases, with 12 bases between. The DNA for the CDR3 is TGTGCCAGCAGTTACGGATATCAGATTAACACTGAAGCTTTCTTT. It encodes CASSYGYQINTEAFF.

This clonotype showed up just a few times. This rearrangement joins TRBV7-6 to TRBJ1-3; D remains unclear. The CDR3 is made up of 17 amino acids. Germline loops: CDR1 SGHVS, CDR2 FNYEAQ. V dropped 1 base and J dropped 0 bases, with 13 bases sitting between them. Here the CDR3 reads CASSLGPAVASGNTIYF. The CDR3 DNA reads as TGTGCCAGCAGCTTAGGGCCAGCCGTTGCCTCTGGAAACACCATATATTTT.

CDR3 in DNA: TGCAGTGCTAGAGATGAAATCTACGAGCAGTACTTC. Protein sequence: CSARDEIYEQYF. The J gene is TRBJ2-7, the V gene TRBV20-1; no definite D call. V was cut by 0 bases and J by 3 bases, with 6 bases left in between. The germline V gene has CDR1 DFQATT and CDR2 SNEGSKA (reference sequence). The CDR3 is 12 amino acids.

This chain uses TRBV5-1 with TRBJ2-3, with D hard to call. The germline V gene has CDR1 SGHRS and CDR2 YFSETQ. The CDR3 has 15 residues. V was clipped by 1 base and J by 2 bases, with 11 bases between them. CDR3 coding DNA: TGCGCCAGCAGCTTGATTGAGGCGAACACAGATACGCAGTATTTT. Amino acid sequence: CASSLIEANTDTQYF.

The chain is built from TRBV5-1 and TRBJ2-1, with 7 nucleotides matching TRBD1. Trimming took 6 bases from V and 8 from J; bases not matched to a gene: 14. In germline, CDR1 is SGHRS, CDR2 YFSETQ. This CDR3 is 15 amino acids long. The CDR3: CASNPRQGSNDEQFF. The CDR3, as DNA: TGCGCCAGCAACCCTCGACAGGGTAGTAACGATGAGCAGTTCTTC.

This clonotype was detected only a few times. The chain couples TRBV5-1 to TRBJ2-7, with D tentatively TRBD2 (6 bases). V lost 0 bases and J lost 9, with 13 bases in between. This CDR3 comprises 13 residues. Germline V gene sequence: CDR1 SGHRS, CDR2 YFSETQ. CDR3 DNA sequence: TGCGCCAGCAGCTTGGCTCTAGCGAGTCCGCAGTACTTC. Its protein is CASSLALASPQYF.